This T cell receptor (beta chain) was documented in a study of blood T cell repertoires in COVID-19. Study information: From the United States, Italy and Spain came samples of acute and convalescent COVID-19. In each case, the material was cDNA or gDNA derived from T cells, B-cell-depleted T cells, or PBMCs.

Participants were placed into cohorts based on the clinical history they reported. V lost 5 bases, J lost 8 bases, and 14 bases stayed unmatched. Germline CDR1 and CDR2: SEHNR and FQNEAQ (reference sequence). The CDR3 totals 15 residues. As handled by the study authors: How many nucleated cells were present was estimated from reference gene primer amplification. Generated by immunoSEQ multiplex PCR, the TCRdb table keeps only in-frame clones and is missing some. That table is the source of V, J and clone size, and D and trimming were worked out from the DNA. The sample lists 300,000 to 400,000 clones, about 90% seen once, with more than 1% in the top ten.

V and J are TRBV7-9 and TRBJ1-2; 7 nucleotides match TRBD1. The receptor was derived from a woman aged 25 to 39 who had recovered from COVID-19. The sequenced sample was PBMCs or T cells enriched from blood (not recorded which). Written as DNA, the CDR3 is TGTGCCAGCAGCATCGACAGGGCCGCTCTCTCCGGCTACACCTTC. It yields the protein CASSIDRAALSGYTF. The full variable domain, its missing parts supplied by reference TRBV7-9 and TRBJ1-2, is DTGVSQNPRHKITKRGQNVTFRCDPISEHNRLYWYRQTLGQGPEFLTYFQNEAQLEKSRLLSDRFSAERPKGSFSTLEIQRTEQGDSAMYLCASSIDRAALSGYTFGSGTRLTVV.